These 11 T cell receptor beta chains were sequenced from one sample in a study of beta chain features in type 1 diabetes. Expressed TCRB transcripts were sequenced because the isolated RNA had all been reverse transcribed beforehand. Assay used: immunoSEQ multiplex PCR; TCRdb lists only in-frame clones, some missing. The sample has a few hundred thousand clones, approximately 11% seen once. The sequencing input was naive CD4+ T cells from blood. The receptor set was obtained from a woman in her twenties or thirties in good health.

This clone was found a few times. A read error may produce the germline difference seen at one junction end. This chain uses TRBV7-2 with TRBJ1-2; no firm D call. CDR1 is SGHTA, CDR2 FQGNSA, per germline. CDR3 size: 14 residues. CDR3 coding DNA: TGTGCCAGCAGCTTACCCCGTGGCAAGAACCCATTCAGGTTC. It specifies CASSLPRGKNPFRF.

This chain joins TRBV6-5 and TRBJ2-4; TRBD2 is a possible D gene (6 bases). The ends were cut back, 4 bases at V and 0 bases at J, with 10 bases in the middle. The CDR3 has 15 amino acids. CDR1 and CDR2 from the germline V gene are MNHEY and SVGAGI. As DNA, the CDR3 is TGTGCCAGCAGTTCCGGCGGGACAGCCAAAAACATTCAGTACTTC. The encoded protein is CASSSGGTAKNIQYF.

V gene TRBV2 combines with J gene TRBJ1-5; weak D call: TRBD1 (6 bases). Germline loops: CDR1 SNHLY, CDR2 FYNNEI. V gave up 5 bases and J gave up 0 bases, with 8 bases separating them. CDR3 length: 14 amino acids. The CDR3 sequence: CASSRQVSNQPQHF. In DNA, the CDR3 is TGTGCCAGCAGTCGACAGGTTAGCAATCAGCCCCAGCATTTT.

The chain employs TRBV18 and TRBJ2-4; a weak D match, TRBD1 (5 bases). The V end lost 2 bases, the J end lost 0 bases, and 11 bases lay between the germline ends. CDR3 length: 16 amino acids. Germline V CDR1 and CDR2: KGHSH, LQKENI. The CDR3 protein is CASSPRTPIAKNIQYF. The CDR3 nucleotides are TGTGCCAGCTCACCAAGGACACCGATAGCCAAAAACATTCAGTACTTC.

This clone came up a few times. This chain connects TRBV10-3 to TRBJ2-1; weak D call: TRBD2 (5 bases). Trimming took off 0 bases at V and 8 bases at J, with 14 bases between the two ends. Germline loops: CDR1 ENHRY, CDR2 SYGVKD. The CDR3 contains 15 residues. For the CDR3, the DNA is TGTGCCATCAGTGAGTCTATGGGAGTAAGCGATGAGCAGTTCTTC. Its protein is CAISESMGVSDEQFF.

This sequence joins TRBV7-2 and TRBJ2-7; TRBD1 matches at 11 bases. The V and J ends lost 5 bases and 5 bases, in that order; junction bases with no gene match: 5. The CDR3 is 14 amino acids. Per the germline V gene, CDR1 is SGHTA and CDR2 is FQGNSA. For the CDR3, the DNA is TGTGCCAGCAGCAAGGACAGGGGGCCGGACGAGCAGTACTTC. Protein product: CASSKDRGPDEQYF.

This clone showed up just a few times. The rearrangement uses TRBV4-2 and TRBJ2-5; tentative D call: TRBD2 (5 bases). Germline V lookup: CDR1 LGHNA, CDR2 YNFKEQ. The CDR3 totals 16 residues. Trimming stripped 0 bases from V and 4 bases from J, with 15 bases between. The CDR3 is CASSQDQILGRETQYF. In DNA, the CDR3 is TGTGCCAGCAGCCAAGATCAAATTTTAGGGAGAGAGACCCAGTACTTC.

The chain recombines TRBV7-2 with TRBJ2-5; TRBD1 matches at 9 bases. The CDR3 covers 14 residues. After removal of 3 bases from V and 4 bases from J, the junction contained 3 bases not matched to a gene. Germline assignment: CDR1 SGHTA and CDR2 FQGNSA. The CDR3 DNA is TGTGCCAGCAGCTTGACAGGGGGGCCAGAGACCCAGTACTTC. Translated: CASSLTGGPETQYF.

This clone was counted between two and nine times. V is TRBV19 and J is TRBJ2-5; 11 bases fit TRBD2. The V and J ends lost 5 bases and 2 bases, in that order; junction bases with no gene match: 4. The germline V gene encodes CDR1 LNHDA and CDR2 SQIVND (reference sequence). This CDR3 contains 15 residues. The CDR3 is CASSSGLAGQETQYF. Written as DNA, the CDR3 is TGTGCCAGTAGTTCAGGACTAGCGGGTCAAGAGACCCAGTACTTC. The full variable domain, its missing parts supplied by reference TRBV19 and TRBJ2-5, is DGGITQSPKYLFRKEGQNVTLSCEQNLNHDAMYWYRQDPGQGLRLIYYSQIVNDFQKGDIAEGYSVSREKKESFPLTVTSAQKNPTAFYLCASSSGLAGQETQYFGPGTRLLVL.

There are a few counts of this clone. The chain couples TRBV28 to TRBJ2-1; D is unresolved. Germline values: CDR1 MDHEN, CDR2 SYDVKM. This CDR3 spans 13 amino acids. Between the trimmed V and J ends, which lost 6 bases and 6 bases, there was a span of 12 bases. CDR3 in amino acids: CASREAPANEQFF. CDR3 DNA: TGTGCCAGCAGGGAAGCGCCCGCCAATGAGCAGTTCTTC.

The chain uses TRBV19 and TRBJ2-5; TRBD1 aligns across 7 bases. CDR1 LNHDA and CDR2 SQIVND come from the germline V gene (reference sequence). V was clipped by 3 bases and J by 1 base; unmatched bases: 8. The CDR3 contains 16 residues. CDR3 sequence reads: CASSILMSGGQETQYF. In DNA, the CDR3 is TGTGCCAGTAGTATCTTGATGTCAGGGGGCCAAGAGACCCAGTACTTC.